Listed here are 10 T cell receptor beta chains from one sample, sequenced in a study of CXCR3-negative and CXCR3-positive naive CD8 T cells. Points from the study as a whole: Higher TRB CDR3 hydrophobicity marked CXCR3-positive naive cells relative to CXCR3-negative naive cells.

For these receptors, no antigen is known. UMI labels and 5' RACE were used to prepare the TRB cDNA libraries. Reanalyzing the 5' RACE reads, TCRdb keeps one entry per CDR3 protein, without DNA. The data show fewer than 90,000 distinct CDR3 sequences, and the top ten clones hold approximately 0.62%. Source material: naive CXCR3+ CD8+ T cells from blood. Subset of the sample: CD45RO-CCR7+CD27+CD95- naive CD8+ T cells expressing CXCR3 (TNR3+). These receptors were collected from a human donor in good health. Some clones in this sample may be carry-over from other donors' samples.

The chain recombines TRBV5-1 with TRBJ2-7; TCRdb's D gene call, TRBD2, goes unchecked for lack of DNA. CDR3 length: 14 amino acids. Per the germline V gene, CDR1 is SGHRS and CDR2 is YFSETQ. CDR3 protein: CASSLSPGGYEQYF.

The chain is built from TRBV7-7 and TRBJ1-3; the D gene TCRdb calls, TRBD1, cannot be checked with no DNA. Germline assignment: CDR1 SSHAT and CDR2 FNYEAQ (reference sequence). The CDR3 is made up of 15 amino acids. CDR3 amino acids: CASSPGTGAGNTIYF.

The chain employs TRBV4-1 and TRBJ2-5. The CDR3 length is 13 residues. CDR1 and CDR2 (germline): MGHRA, YSYEKL. CDR3 protein: CASSQLSEETQYF.

CDR3 sequence: CASGGAGVSYEQYF. The genes are TRBV28 and TRBJ2-7; TCRdb indicates TRBD1, and absent DNA this call remains unverified. Germline V gene data show CDR1 as MDHEN and CDR2 as SYDVKM. The CDR3 runs 14 residues.

The rearrangement uses TRBV28 and TRBJ2-7. Germline lookup yields CDR1 MDHEN and CDR2 SYDVKM. The CDR3 loop spans 13 amino acids. CDR3 in amino acids: CACSAGRRYEQYF.

The chain employs TRBV28 and TRBJ2-5. Germline lookup yields CDR1 MDHEN and CDR2 SYDVKM. CDR3 length: 11 amino acids. The CDR3 spells CAMGMGETQYF.

V usage is TRBV4-3 and J usage is TRBJ1-2; checking the TCRdb D call of TRBD1 is not possible without DNA. The CDR3 has 15 amino acids. The V gene's germline CDR1 is LGHNA and CDR2 YSLEER. CDR3 sequence reads: CASSQDPNRGYGYTF.

Here the CDR3 reads CASRGLRSTSVHRNEQFF. The rearrangement joins TRBV12-3 or TRBV12-4 to TRBJ2-1; the TCRdb call, TRBD2, lacks DNA for checking. The CDR3 covers 18 residues.

The V gene is TRBV4-2, the J gene TRBJ2-2; the TCRdb D gene call, TRBD2, has no DNA to confirm it. The CDR3 spans 16 residues. Per germline, CDR1 LGHNA and CDR2 YNFKEQ. CDR3 sequence reads: CASSQVAGGSQGELFF.

The chain carries TRBV28 and TRBJ2-1; TCRdb designates TRBD1, a call that cannot be tested without DNA. Germline assignment: CDR1 MDHEN and CDR2 SYDVKM. The CDR3 sequence is 14 residues long. The CDR3 loop is CASSSSGVGNEQFF.